Here is one T cell receptor beta chain with its context. Its antigen remains undetermined. No much larger clone exists at a distance of one base, and base qualities are not known. These data are taken from a study of cytotoxic CD8 clonotypes in ibrutinib-treated CLL listed by TCRdb under 2021. Some background on the complete study: The cohort had about a dozen relapsed/refractory and more than 14 treatment-naive patients; some 17 were IGHV unmutated. Of the approximately 94 people in the trial, about 27 had longitudinal samples available. Samples at response were collected after a median of about 12 months of treatment, with a range of roughly 6 to 40 months. Cryopreserved peripheral blood mononuclear cells were obtained before treatment, at response, and at either sustained remission or disease progression. Partial responses were observed in about 24 patients and complete responses in 2; after a median follow-up of around 68 months, remission was maintained in 15 or so patients and progression was observed in approximately 12. On average, each sample yielded roughly 250,000 productive templates and around 100,000 productive rearrangements. Patients were still on ibrutinib when every remission and progressive disease sample was collected. Summary of the overall study and its limitations: At ibrutinib response clonality went up, during sustained remission it held steady, and at progression it dropped back toward baseline. Public clonotypes were found to be uncommon and were observed to contract or remain stable during treatment; the increase in clonality was shown to reflect expansion of private clonotypes at ibrutinib response. Baseline clonality was found to be higher than that of age-matched healthy donors and was strongly correlated with circulating CD8+ T-cell counts. Sampling times were not matched between sustained-remission and progressing patients, and lymph node repertoires were not studied.

The sample's time point label, decoded: about eleven months on ibrutinib. For TCR beta library preparation, around 2.2 micrograms of genomic DNA was extracted from cryopreserved PBMCs. Longitudinal blood samples from CLL patients on ibrutinib monotherapy underwent high-throughput TCR beta sequencing. The patients were enrolled in a single-center, open-label phase 2 trial of ibrutinib monotherapy. Each clonotype received, on average, around 9.6x coverage in deep resolution sequencing performed on a MiSeq, where the target depth lay between 1 in 1 million and 1 in 200,000 T cells. The immunoSEQ hsTCRB Kit was used to generate TCR beta libraries. The source study handled its data this way. ImmunoSEQ Data Assistant and ImmunoSEQ Analyzer were used for data analysis, and V, D and J genes were assigned according to IMGT definitions. Clonality, with values ranging from 0 to 1, was calculated as one minus the normalized Shannon entropy of productive rearrangement frequencies. Only overrepresented clonotypes making up at least 0.05% of each patient's repertoire were included in the public clonotype analysis. Some 13 age-matched healthy donor repertoires from immuneACCESS served as clonality controls. TCRdb provides this immuneACCESS table in a form limited to in-frame rearrangements. Some clones are lacking; in checked studies, under half of them reflect an unresolved V gene, and why the rest are absent is not known. The V and J calls and clone size come from that table; D and trimming were worked out from the DNA. The sample contains some 200,000 clones, 70% to 75% of them found a single time. The ten largest clones take up around 5.9% of the sample.

Including the terminal cysteine and phenylalanine, the CDR3 comprises 13 residues. The only DNA kept is the CDR3, 39 bases in frame from the first base. Deletion took 4 bases off V and 4 bases off J, with a span of 10 bases between the germline ends. In the germline V gene, CDR1 corresponds to SGHTA and CDR2 to FQGNSA. Rearrangement joined TRBV7-2 to TRBJ2-5; the D gene is perhaps TRBD1, on 6 matching bases. This clonotype was obtained from a human donor with chronic lymphocytic leukemia. The material was PBMCs, obtained after 12 months of ibrutinib treatment. This receptor carries the CDR3 CASSSAGVETQYF. The DNA reads TGTGCCAGCAGCTCCGCAGGGGTAGAGACCCAGTACTTC.